The 5 T cell receptor beta chains below all came from one sample that was sequenced in a study of beta chain features in type 1 diabetes (dated by TCRdb to 2017 to 2018). Library generation was performed with the immunoSEQ multiplex PCR assay. All of the isolated RNA was reverse transcribed with the High Capacity cDNA Reverse Transcription Kit, so expressed TCRB transcripts were sequenced. TCRdb stores this immuneACCESS table with in-frame sequences only. Part of the clones is absent; in the studies checked, under half of the shortfall reflects unresolved V genes, and no reason is known for the rest. The sample table lists roughly 310,000 clones, more than 9.5% of them with a count of one. 0.015% of the sample rests with the top ten. Source material: naive CD4+ T cells from blood. The cell subset or site label here, explained by the study, means: true naive CD4+ T cells. Receptors originate from a woman aged 25 to 45 in good health.

Only a few counts were recorded for this clone. The chain uses TRBV7-9 and TRBJ2-1; possible D gene TRBD2, 6 bases. The CDR3 consists of 13 residues. The V gene lost 1 base and the J gene lost 10 bases, with 11 bases spanning the gap. CDR1 is SEHNR, CDR2 FQNEAQ, per germline (reference sequence). The CDR3 loop reads CASSLESLAEQFF. Written as DNA, the CDR3 is TGTGCCAGCAGCTTAGAGAGTCTAGCGGAGCAGTTCTTC.

The CDR3 spells CAGRFGQGNTGELFF. CDR3 in DNA: TGTGCCGGCCGCTTCGGACAGGGTAACACCGGGGAGCTGTTTTTT. The chain links TRBV6-6 to TRBJ2-2; TRBD1 agrees at 8 bases. Germline trimming cut 11 bases from V and 2 bases from J; bases unmatched to any gene: 10. Germline CDR1 is MNHNY and CDR2 is SVGAGI (reference sequence). There are 15 residues in the CDR3.

V is TRBV7-2 and J is TRBJ2-1, with 7 bases fitting TRBD2. After removal of 0 bases from V and 8 bases from J, the junction contained 4 bases not matched to a gene. This CDR3 is 14 amino acids long. Germline values: CDR1 SGHTA, CDR2 FQGNSA. CDR3 sequence: CASSLAGGPHEQFF. CDR3 DNA: TGTGCCAGCAGCTTAGCGGGAGGGCCGCATGAGCAGTTCTTC.

The chain couples TRBV19 to TRBJ1-5; maybe TRBD1 (5 bases). The germline gives CDR1 LNHDA, CDR2 SQIVND (reference sequence). The CDR3 has 14 residues. V shed 5 bases and J shed 5 bases, with 13 bases lying between them. The CDR3 DNA sequence: TGTGCCAGTAGTTTAGCAGGGTTACATCAGCCCCAGCATTTT. This gives the protein CASSLAGLHQPQHF.

The gene calls are TRBV18 and TRBJ1-1; D not resolved. This CDR3 is 14 amino acids long. The V and J ends lost 2 bases and 6 bases respectively, with 13 bases between them. CDR1 and CDR2 (germline): KGHSH, LQKENI. CDR3 protein: CASSPITSGAEAFF. CDR3 coding DNA: TGTGCCAGCTCACCAATAACCAGCGGAGCTGAAGCTTTCTTT.